This TCR beta chain was profiled in a study of T-cell reconstitution after alpha-beta-depleted transplantation in children (TCRdb year 2016). Regarding the complete study: Using TCR repertoire profiling, the study followed T-cell immune reconstitution in a quantitative way in children after TCRalphabeta/CD19-depleted allogeneic hematopoietic cell transplantation.

Regarding this clonotype: It has no known antigen specificity. It has no much larger one-base neighbor in the sample; base qualities were not kept.

To prepare the library, PCR was applied. Sequencing used an Illumina HiSeq 2500. Molecular barcoding was employed in the preparation of TCR libraries, with unique molecular identifiers being used to normalize TCRbeta repertoire quantification. TCRdb passed the public sequencing reads through fastp at Q25 and MiXCR, retaining productive beta sequences. Each record represents a unique CDR3 protein, reported with the most common genes and DNA among its rows. This sample comprises 6,500 to 9,000 distinct CDR3 sequences, around 30% of them detected only once. The ten largest clones add up to 2.2% of the sample. From its cysteine to its phenylalanine, the CDR3 spans 14 amino acids. Only CDR3 DNA remains: 42 bases, in frame from the first base. According to the germline V gene, CDR1 reads SNHLY and CDR2 reads FYNNEI. The V end loses 6 bases and the J end loses 5 bases, and a stretch of 13 bases separates them.

The time point label on this specimen signifies: day 60 (about 2 months) after transplantation. What this sample's treatment or condition label stands for: allogeneic hematopoietic cell transplantation with graft depleted of TCRalphabeta T cells and CD19 B cells. The children who served as transplant recipients had been given grafts of TCRalphabeta/CD19-depleted allogeneic hematopoietic cells. Findings and caveats that apply to the study as a whole: About two months after transplant, the apparently early recovery of alphabetaT-cell counts reportedly depended on just several hundred clones that had expanded rapidly and came from non-depleted graft cells. Hyperexpanded clone frequencies declined over subsequent months; after one year, T-cell counts and TCRbeta diversity were mostly attributed to newly produced T cells. In some patients, the high TCRbeta diversity seen at day 60 was put down to recipient T cells and intrathymic progenitors that had survived conditioning.

This clonotype originated in a boy under two years old who had a stem cell transplant for SCID, so the T cells may come from the graft donor. Sequenced material: peripheral blood, taken 60 days after TCRalphabeta/CD19-depleted stem cell transplant. The chain joins TRBV2 to TRBJ2-2; the D gene is tentatively TRBD1 or TRBD2, each matching 5 bases. CDR3 reads: CASRRDLGTGELFF. The DNA sequence reads TGTGCCAGCAGAAGGGACCTCGGTACCGGGGAGCTGTTTTTT.